One sample yielded the 18 T cell receptor beta chains listed below, sequenced in a study of graft-versus-host responses after intestinal transplantation. Sequencing used immunoSEQ multiplex PCR; TCRdb keeps in-frame clones, though not all of them. Among about 88,000 clones listed, around 90% were seen once. Which antigens these TCRs recognize remains unknown. The material was unstimulated CD4+ T cells sorted from spleen or lymph node cells, obtained before transplant. All receptors derive from a human donor who was the organ donor for an intestinal transplant.

On this clone itself: A read error may account for a junction end that differs from germline. The chain combines TRBV2 with TRBJ2-3, with 8 nucleotides matching TRBD2. The CDR3 is made up of 13 amino acids. Germline V gene lookup returns CDR1 SNHLY and CDR2 FYNNEI. CDR3 DNA sequence: TGTGCCAGCTCCCAACCGGGGACTAGAGGCGAGTCATTT. Its translation: CASSQPGTRGESF.

The J gene is TRBJ1-1, the V gene TRBV28; TRBD1 aligns across 10 bases. The V segment lost 5 bases and the J segment 1 base; nucleotides outside the gene matches: 4. CDR3 length: 15 amino acids. Germline V gives CDR1 MDHEN, CDR2 SYDVKM. The chain's CDR3 is CASSLGDRGNTEAFF. The CDR3 DNA sequence: TGTGCCAGCAGTCTAGGGGACAGGGGGAACACTGAAGCTTTCTTT.

This clone has a single count. The chain employs TRBV28 and TRBJ2-2; weak D call: TRBD1 (5 bases). Germline V gene sequence: CDR1 MDHEN, CDR2 SYDVKM. This CDR3 contains 14 residues. With 3 bases removed from V and 1 base from J, the gap between germline ends came to 6 bases. The CDR3: CASSFQGNTGELFF. Written as DNA, the CDR3 is TGTGCCAGCAGTTTTCAGGGGAACACCGGGGAGCTGTTTTTT.

The V and J genes are TRBV4-2 and TRBJ2-7; 7 nucleotides line up with TRBD1. CDR3 length: 14 amino acids. Germline values: CDR1 LGHNA, CDR2 YNFKEQ. The V gene end was trimmed by 1 base and the J gene end by 5 bases; junction bases not matched to a gene: 5. CDR3 amino acids: CASSQGQGYHEQYF. The DNA for the CDR3 is TGTGCCAGCAGCCAAGGACAGGGCTACCACGAGCAGTACTTC.

This chain connects TRBV6-5 to TRBJ1-4, with D unresolved. V lost 8 bases, J lost 1 base, and 11 bases lay in between. Germline CDR1 MNHEY, CDR2 SVGAGI. The CDR3 runs to 14 residues. CDR3 nucleotide sequence: TGTGCCAGCCGACTGTTCGTAACTAATGAAAAACTGTTTTTT. This translates into CASRLFVTNEKLFF.

The chain couples TRBV5-6 to TRBJ2-2; 12 bases are shared with TRBD2. Trimming at V came to 3 bases and at J to 4 bases, leaving 7 bases not matched to a gene. Germline assignment: CDR1 SGHDT and CDR2 YYEEEE. The CDR3 loop spans 17 amino acids. The CDR3 nucleotides are TGTGCCAGCAGCTCACTAGGACTAGCGGGACTCACCGGGGAGCTGTTTTTT. Amino acids: CASSSLGLAGLTGELFF.

V and J are TRBV5-6 and TRBJ1-2; 8 positions match TRBD1. V lost 4 bases and J lost 4; bases outside the gene matches: 9. This CDR3 is built from 15 residues. Per the germline V gene, CDR1 is SGHDT and CDR2 is YYEEEE. The CDR3 coding sequence is TGTGCCAGCAGCCCATTGACAGGGGCCCTCTATGGCTACACCTTC. It encodes CASSPLTGALYGYTF. Variable domain in full (rest from reference TRBV5-6 and TRBJ1-2): DAGVTQSPTHLIKTRGQQVTLRCSPKSGHDTVSWYQQALGQGPQFIFQYYEEEERQRGNFPDRFSGHQFPNYSSELNVNALLLGDSALYLCASSPLTGALYGYTFGSGTRLTVV.

The rearrangement joins TRBV28 to TRBJ1-2; 10 nucleotides agree with TRBD1. The V segment lost 6 bases and the J segment 4 bases; nucleotides outside the gene matches: 14. This CDR3 has 17 residues. Per the germline V gene, CDR1 is MDHEN and CDR2 is SYDVKM. The chain's CDR3 is CASRPRDRGGFSYGYTF. DNA for the CDR3: TGTGCCAGCAGGCCCCGGGACAGGGGTGGATTTAGCTATGGCTACACCTTC.

This chain links TRBV7-9 with TRBJ2-7; 8 nucleotides align to TRBD2. The CDR3 runs to 17 residues. V shed 1 base, J shed 0 bases, and the junction held 8 bases outside the gene matches. In germline, CDR1 is SEHNR, CDR2 FQNEAQ (reference sequence). The CDR3 bases are TGTGCCAGCAGCTTAGTGGCTAGCGGGTGGAGCTCCTACGAGCAGTACTTC. As protein: CASSLVASGWSSYEQYF.

The chain couples TRBV19 to TRBJ1-4; no clear D gene. The CDR3 is 15 residues long. The ends were cut back, 6 bases at V and 4 bases at J, with 15 bases in the middle. Germline V CDR1 and CDR2: LNHDA, SQIVND (reference sequence). CDR3 region: CASRNGPGFNEKLFF. The CDR3 DNA sequence: TGTGCCAGTAGAAACGGTCCGGGGTTTAATGAAAAACTGTTTTTT.

The chain joins TRBV5-1 to TRBJ2-1, with 14 bases identical to TRBD2. Germline trimming cut 4 bases from V and 6 bases from J; bases unmatched to any gene: 3. Per germline, CDR1 SGHRS and CDR2 YFSETQ. The CDR3 has 15 residues. CDR3 residues: CASSAGLAGVNEQFF. CDR3 in DNA: TGCGCCAGCAGCGCGGGACTAGCGGGAGTCAATGAGCAGTTCTTC.

The chain links TRBV29-1 to TRBJ2-7, with 11 bases matching TRBD1. V was clipped by 7 bases and J by 4 bases; unmatched bases: 6. The CDR3 length is 13 residues. Germline values: CDR1 SQVTM, CDR2 ANQGSEA. CDR3 loop: CSGRDRGSYEQYF. The CDR3 coding sequence is TGCAGCGGACGGGACAGGGGGAGTTACGAGCAGTACTTC.

This clone came up once. The chain links TRBV11-3 to TRBJ2-3; weak D call: TRBD2 (5 bases). V dropped 0 bases and J dropped 8 bases, with 24 bases sitting between them. Germline V gene sequence: CDR1 SGHNT, CDR2 YENEEA. The CDR3 length is 18 residues. The CDR3 coding sequence is TGTGCCAGCAGCTTAGAAGCCGTCGGAGGCCCTGAACGAAGTACGCAGTATTTT. Protein product: CASSLEAVGGPERSTQYF.

V gene TRBV30 combines with J gene TRBJ2-5, with D maybe TRBD2 (7 bases). Trimming pared 2 bases from V and 1 base from J, leaving 11 bases between. The germline V gene has CDR1 GTSNPN and CDR2 SVGIG (reference sequence). CDR3 length: 14 residues. CDR3 coding DNA: TGTGCCTGGAGTTCGGGGGGCTCCCAAGAGACCCAGTACTTC. Protein: CAWSSGGSQETQYF.

The rearrangement uses TRBV21-1 and TRBJ1-5; the table's D call, TRBD1, has no DNA check behind it. TRBV21-1 represents a pseudogene. The CDR3 spans 14 residues. For the CDR3, the DNA is TGTGCCACCCCAGGGGGCAGAGGGAATCAGCCCCAGCATTTT. It encodes CATPGGRGNQPQHF.

The chain is built from TRBV28 and TRBJ1-2; 9 nucleotides agree with TRBD1. Per germline, CDR1 MDHEN and CDR2 SYDVKM. V gave up 1 base and J gave up 6 bases; unmatched junction bases: 18. CDR3 length: 19 residues. The CDR3 is CASSLLVLWDRDISDGYTF. The CDR3 DNA reads TGTGCCAGCAGTTTATTGGTCTTGTGGGACAGGGACATCTCGGATGGCTACACCTTC.

The rearrangement uses TRBV5-6 and TRBJ2-7; 9 bases are shared with TRBD1. Trimming cost V 2 bases and J 0 bases; bases outside gene matches: 3. The CDR3 loop spans 15 amino acids. Per the germline V gene, CDR1 is SGHDT and CDR2 is YYEEEE. The CDR3 sequence: CASSFGTGNSYEQYF. For the CDR3, the DNA is TGTGCCAGCAGCTTCGGGACAGGGAACTCCTACGAGCAGTACTTC.

This clone was seen a handful of times. The gene calls are TRBV6-5 and TRBJ1-2; D gene ambiguous. Trimming stripped 0 bases from V and 4 bases from J, with 9 bases between. The length of the CDR3 is 14 residues. Germline CDR1 reads MNHEY; CDR2 reads SVGAGI. CDR3 DNA sequence: TGTGCCAGCAGTTACTCGGTGGGCGCCTATGGCTACACCTTC. It yields the protein CASSYSVGAYGYTF.